This is a list of T cell receptor beta chains from one sample in a study of blood T cell repertoires in COVID-19. The protocol was immunoSEQ multiplex PCR, while the TCRdb copy is restricted to in-frame clones and leaves out a portion. The top ten hold around an eighth of the sample, which has about 150,000 clones, approximately 83% seen once. The sequencing input was peripheral blood. Receptors were obtained from a woman in her fifties or sixties with COVID-19, enrolled during active disease. The CDR3 runs from the conserved cysteine through the conserved F or W. The D gene is left open where the match is weak. For some rows the clone size is stated as once, few or many, or as a class when expanded; others skip it.

clone_size	v_call	d_call	j_call	cdr3_aa	cdr3_nt
-	TRBV21-1	-	TRBJ2-3	CASSKGGKGWADTQYF	TGTGCCAGCAGCAAAGGCGGGAAGGGATGGGCAGATACGCAGTATTTT
-	TRBV29-1	TRBD1	TRBJ1-6	CSATILTGGTHF	TGCAGCGCAACTATACTGACAGGGGGCACCCACTTT
-	TRBV6-4	TRBD1	TRBJ2-1	CASSRDSPYNEQFF	TGTGCCAGTTCCCGGGACAGCCCCTACAATGAGCAGTTCTTC
-	TRBV9	TRBD2	TRBJ2-1	CASSVGTSGGDNEQFF	TGTGCCAGCAGCGTAGGGACAAGCGGGGGGGACAATGAGCAGTTCTTC
few	TRBV5-1	TRBD1	TRBJ1-5	CASRGQENQPQHF	TGCGCCAGCAGAGGACAGGAGAATCAGCCCCAGCATTTT
-	TRBV5-4	TRBD1	TRBJ1-6	CASSSEGQWNSPLHF	TGTGCCAGCAGCTCCGAGGGACAGTGGAATTCACCCCTCCACTTT
-	TRBV5-1	-	TRBJ2-5	CATCPARVEVETQYF	TGCGCCACCTGCCCGGCCAGGGTTGAGGTAGAGACCCAGTACTTC
-	TRBV6-5	-	TRBJ2-2	CASSPGTYNTGELFF	TGTGCCAGCAGTCCCGGGACATACAACACCGGGGAGCTGTTTTTT
-	TRBV6-5	-	TRBJ2-2	CASSPGVTGELFF	TGTGCCAGCAGCCCGGGAGTCACCGGGGAGCTGTTTTTT
-	TRBV15	-	TRBJ1-1	CATSRVAAGIAHHTEAFF	TGTGCCACCAGCAGAGTAGCAGCAGGGATCGCCCACCACACTGAAGCTTTCTTT
-	TRBV3-1/TRBV3-2	TRBD1	TRBJ2-3	CASSQDGGQGLTDTQYF	TGTGCCAGCAGCCAAGATGGCGGACAGGGGCTCACAGATACGCAGTATTTT
-	TRBV4-1	-	TRBJ2-7	CASSQGLLRRGISYEQYF	TGCGCCAGCAGCCAAGGCCTCCTCAGGCGCGGGATCTCCTACGAGCAGTACTTC
-	TRBV7-2	-	TRBJ1-5	CASSFSSGKPQHF	TGTGCCAGCAGCTTTTCCTCAGGGAAGCCCCAGCATTTT
-	TRBV5-1	TRBD2	TRBJ2-7	CASSFGTSGRKGYEQYF	TGCGCCAGCAGCTTTGGGACTAGCGGGAGGAAAGGCTACGAGCAGTACTTC
few	TRBV5-1	TRBD1	TRBJ1-1	CASSPRQGSGTEAFF	TGCGCCAGCAGCCCGAGACAGGGGAGTGGCACTGAAGCTTTCTTT
-	TRBV19	-	TRBJ1-4	CASSIQGPNEKLFF	TGTGCCAGTAGTATTCAGGGGCCAAATGAAAAACTGTTTTTT
few	TRBV7-8	-	TRBJ1-1	CASSLWAAPNTEAFF	TGTGCCAGCAGCTTGTGGGCAGCTCCGAACACTGAAGCTTTCTTT
-	TRBV3-1/TRBV3-2	TRBD2	TRBJ2-3	CASSQERLAGGLDTQYF	TGTGCCAGCAGCCAAGAGAGACTAGCGGGGGGGCTAGATACGCAGTATTTT
-	TRBV6-4	-	TRBJ1-1	CASSAGPNTEAFF	TGTGCCAGCAGCGCGGGCCCGAACACTGAAGCTTTCTTT
-	TRBV2	TRBD1	TRBJ2-3	CASSGRTGFDTQYF	TGTGCCAGCAGTGGCCGGACAGGGTTTGATACGCAGTATTTT
-	TRBV5-5	-	TRBJ1-2	CASSLDGAGGYGYTF	TGTGCCAGCAGCTTGGACGGCGCAGGAGGCTATGGCTACACCTTC
-	TRBV19	TRBD1	TRBJ2-3	CASSLTGNTDTQYF	TGTGCCAGTAGCCTGACAGGGAACACAGATACGCAGTATTTT
-	TRBV15	TRBD1	TRBJ2-2	CAGGQVNTGELFF	TGTGCCGGGGGACAGGTGAACACCGGGGAGCTGTTTTTT
-	TRBV3-1/TRBV3-2	TRBD1	TRBJ1-5	CASSHGQGAASNQPQHF	TGTGCCAGCAGCCACGGACAGGGGGCTGCTAGCAATCAGCCCCAGCATTTT
-	TRBV20-1	-	TRBJ2-5	CSAQTGETQYF	TGCAGTGCTCAGACGGGGGAGACCCAGTACTTC
-	TRBV24-1	TRBD1	TRBJ2-5	CATSERTGGKETQYF	TGTGCCACCAGTGAAAGGACAGGGGGCAAAGAGACCCAGTACTTC